This entry lists 19 T cell receptor beta chains sequenced from one sample in a study of CD8 T cells in ankylosing spondylitis. TCRdb analysed the 5' RACE reads with MiXCR anew, one entry per CDR3 protein. The table includes approximately 300,000 distinct CDR3 sequences, more than 20% detected once. The sequencing sample was made of blood, either unsorted or a sorted T cell fraction (not recorded which). The source of these receptors is a female donor with ankylosing spondylitis or in good health (not recorded which).

This clonotype was seen a few times. The chain combines TRBV29-1 with TRBJ2-5, with D perhaps TRBD1 (6 bases). The germline gives CDR1 SQVTM, CDR2 ANQGSEA. The CDR3 has 13 amino acids. With 3 bases removed from V and 9 bases from J, the gap between germline ends came to 17 bases. The CDR3 DNA reads as TGCAGCGTTGATATAGGACAGAAGATGTCCCAGTACTTC. This codes for CSVDIGQKMSQYF. Together with reference TRBV29-1 and TRBJ2-5, the CDR3 gives the full variable domain: SAVISQKPSRDICQRGTSLTIQCQVDSQVTMMFWYRQQPGQSLTLIATANQGSEATYESGFVIDKFPISRPNLTFSTLTVSNMSPEDSSIYLCSVDIGQKMSQYFGPGTRLLVL.

Points on this clonotype: At one end, the junction sequence differs from germline, possibly due to a read error. V usage is TRBV30 and J usage is TRBJ2-7; tentative D call: TRBD2 (7 bases). CDR3 length equals 15 residues. Germline V gene data show CDR1 as GTSNPN and CDR2 as SVGIG (reference sequence). The CDR3 sequence: CAWSRHLRGDYEKYF. The CDR3 nucleotides read TGTGCCTGGAGTCGTCACTTAAGGGGGGACTACGAGAAGTACTTC.

This clonotype was observed at least ten times. The gene calls are TRBV7-2 and TRBJ2-5; D is unresolved. There are 14 residues in the CDR3. CDR1 is SGHTA and CDR2 is FQGNSA in the germline V gene. The V gene lost 3 bases and the J gene lost 1 base, with 9 bases spanning the gap. The chain's CDR3 is CASSLMAAQETQYF. Written as DNA, the CDR3 is TGTGCCAGCAGCTTGATGGCAGCCCAAGAGACCCAGTACTTC.

This rearrangement joins TRBV20-1 to TRBJ2-2, with D tentatively TRBD1 (5 bases). The CDR3 runs to 14 residues. The ends were cut back, 4 bases at V and 2 bases at J, with 11 bases in the middle. Germline values: CDR1 DFQATT, CDR2 SNEGSKA (reference sequence). CDR3 sequence (DNA): TGCAGTGCTAAGAAACAGGCTAACACCGGGGAGCTGTTTTTT. Translated: CSAKKQANTGELFF.

This clonotype was seen more than once but under ten times. The CDR3 DNA follows: TGCAGTGCTAGCCCAGTACGGGGCTACAATGAGCAGTTCTTC. Its protein product is CSASPVRGYNEQFF. The chain employs TRBV20-1 and TRBJ2-1; weak D call: TRBD2 (5 bases). The CDR3 has 14 residues. Trimming removed 3 bases from V and 3 bases from J, with 12 bases in between. The germline V gene encodes CDR1 DFQATT and CDR2 SNEGSKA (reference sequence).

The chain has TRBV9 and TRBJ2-5; D is undetermined. This CDR3 has 12 residues. CDR1 is SGDLS, CDR2 YYNGEE, per germline. With 3 bases removed from V and 4 bases from J, the gap between germline ends came to 7 bases. The CDR3 DNA reads as TGTGCCAGCAGCGCCGTAGGAGAGACCCAGTACTTC. It yields the protein CASSAVGETQYF.

This clonotype was seen many times. The gene calls are TRBV20-1 and TRBJ2-1; D could derive from TRBD1 or TRBD2 (5 bases each). The CDR3 contains 16 residues. V lost 7 bases and J 7 bases, leaving 26 bases between the germline ends. Germline V gene sequence: CDR1 DFQATT, CDR2 SNEGSKA (reference sequence). The CDR3 here is CSVDRDPAGTLNEQFF. Written as DNA, the CDR3 is TGCAGTGTTGATCGGGACCCCGCCGGGACCTTAAATGAGCAGTTCTTC.

This clonotype was counted between two and nine times. The chain joins TRBV7-7 to TRBJ2-7, with 11 bases aligning to TRBD2. This CDR3 region has 16 residues. V was pared by 5 bases and J by 7 bases, with 13 bases of the junction left unmatched. Germline V lookup: CDR1 SSHAT, CDR2 FNYEAQ (reference sequence). The CDR3 region has the DNA TGTGCCAGCAGCCCAAATCCCGGGACTAGCGGCCCGGAGCAGTACTTC. Its translation: CASSPNPGTSGPEQYF.

CDR3 bases: TGCGCCAGCAGCTTAATGGCTCCGAACACCGGGGAGCTGTTTTTT. It codes for CASSLMAPNTGELFF. The rearrangement links TRBV5-1 to TRBJ2-2; no clear D. CDR3 length equals 15 residues. V lost 2 bases and J lost 0, with 8 bases in between. The germline CDR1 and CDR2 sequences are SGHRS and YFSETQ.

This clonotype has just one count. The gene calls are TRBV6-2 or TRBV6-3 and TRBJ2-1; 8 bases align to TRBD2. The V segment lost 6 bases and the J segment 8 bases; nucleotides outside the gene matches: 9. Germline V gene lookup returns CDR1 MNHEY and CDR2 SVGEGT. There are 14 residues in the CDR3. DNA of the CDR3: TGTGCCAGCAGGGTCGCGGGAGGAAATCATGAGCAGTTCTTC. Translating gives CASRVAGGNHEQFF.

The chain recombines TRBV9 with TRBJ2-1; TRBD2 aligns across 13 bases. With V trimmed by 3 bases and J by 10 bases, 10 bases remained unmatched. The length of the CDR3 is 16 residues. CDR1 and CDR2 (germline): SGDLS, YYNGEE. The chain's CDR3 is CASSASGTSGIREQFF. CDR3 sequence (DNA): TGTGCCAGCAGCGCTTCCGGGACTAGCGGGATAAGGGAGCAGTTCTTC.

V gene TRBV12-3 or TRBV12-4 combines with J gene TRBJ2-2; D is tentatively TRBD1 or TRBD2 (6 bases each). Trimming took 5 bases from V and 3 from J, leaving 16 bases between them. This CDR3 contains 16 residues. The CDR3 protein is CASSPRGRGDTGELFF. The CDR3 bases are TGTGCCAGCAGTCCAAGGGGTAGGGGGGACACCGGGGAGCTGTTTTTT.

The chain combines TRBV6-2 or TRBV6-3 with TRBJ2-2; D is unresolved. The CDR3 is made up of 14 amino acids. CDR1 and CDR2 from the germline V gene are MNHEY and SVGEGT. Trimming left V 2 bases short and J 5 bases short, with 9 bases between. CDR3 DNA: TGTGCCAGCAGTTACCGGTGGTTTACCGGGGAGCTGTTTTTT. It codes for CASSYRWFTGELFF.

The V and J genes are TRBV19 and TRBJ2-5, with D perhaps matching TRBD2 (5 bases). The CDR3 runs to 13 residues. With 7 bases removed from V and 4 bases from J, the gap between germline ends came to 13 bases. Looked up from germline, CDR1 is LNHDA and CDR2 is SQIVND (reference sequence). The DNA for the CDR3 is TGTGCCAGTAAGCTCCGGGCGGGAGAGACCCAGTACTTC. This sequence encodes CASKLRAGETQYF.

This clonotype was observed a few times. The rearrangement joins TRBV7-2 to TRBJ2-1, with 8 bases aligning to TRBD2. CDR3 length equals 17 residues. V was pared by 5 bases and J by 0 bases, with 9 bases of the junction left unmatched. Germline lookup yields CDR1 SGHTA and CDR2 FQGNSA. This CDR3 reads CASSARLALSSYNEQFF. The DNA of the CDR3 is TGTGCCAGCAGCGCCCGACTAGCGTTGAGCTCCTACAATGAGCAGTTCTTC.

This clonotype was counted a few times. The chain has TRBV20-1 and TRBJ2-7; 9 bases match TRBD1. J lost 7 bases, V lost 6 bases, and 19 bases had no gene match. The CDR3 extends over 16 amino acids. CDR1 is DFQATT, CDR2 SNEGSKA, per germline (reference sequence). The CDR3 sequence is CSAGQGNGREYAEQYF. CDR3 bases: TGCAGTGCCGGACAGGGGAATGGCCGGGAGTATGCTGAGCAGTACTTC.

The chain uses TRBV13 and TRBJ1-5; 7 bases agree with TRBD1. Germline CDR1 and CDR2: PRHDT and FYEKMQ (reference sequence). The V segment lost 6 bases and the J segment 6 bases; nucleotides outside the gene matches: 14. The CDR3 extends over 16 amino acids. The CDR3 reads CASRIIRTGLRQPQHF. The CDR3 DNA is TGTGCCAGCAGAATCATCCGGACAGGTCTTCGTCAGCCCCAGCATTTT.

This clonotype was counted a few times. The rearrangement joins TRBV6-5 to TRBJ1-1, with TRBD1 matching 7 bases. Germline CDR1 reads MNHEY; CDR2 reads SVGAGI. CDR3 length: 15 residues. V was clipped by 2 bases and J by 4 bases; unmatched bases: 7. The CDR3 here is CASSYDTGEGTEAFF. CDR3 in DNA: TGTGCCAGCAGTTACGATACAGGGGAAGGCACTGAAGCTTTCTTT.

This clonotype came up a few times. V usage is TRBV29-1 and J usage is TRBJ2-1; D may be TRBD2 (5 bases). This CDR3 is 15 amino acids long. The germline gives CDR1 SQVTM, CDR2 ANQGSEA. CDR3 sequence (DNA): TGCAGTCTCCTCCCCCGGGTTAGCGCCGTTAATGAGCAGTTCTTC. Its translation is CSLLPRVSAVNEQFF.